This T cell receptor (beta chain) was observed in a study of T cells in narcolepsy. Data came from immunoSEQ multiplex PCR; TCRdb stores just in-frame clones and leaves some out. Of under 35,000 clones detected, around 75% appear once; the ten largest clones hold around 0.96%. This clone was seen a single time. The clonotype comes from a human donor with narcolepsy. Sequencing used CD45RA- memory CD4+ T cells from PBMCs.

The CDR3 region is CASSLRLAVNTGELFF. The CDR3, as DNA: TGTGCCAGCAGCTTGCGACTAGCGGTTAACACCGGGGAGCTGTTTTTT. V usage is TRBV5-5 and J usage is TRBJ2-2; 9 positions agree with TRBD2. The V and J ends lost 1 base and 2 bases, in that order; junction bases with no gene match: 3. CDR3 length: 16 amino acids. Per germline, CDR1 SGHKS and CDR2 YYEKEE (reference sequence).